The clone carrying this TCR beta chain was seen a single time. Repertoires were generated with immunoSEQ multiplex PCR, while TCRdb's copy carries only in-frame clones and drops some. The table records 5,100 or so clones, over 45% of them present only once. The sample belongs to a study of neoadjuvant anti-PD-1 for oral cavity cancer. V lost 3 bases to trimming and J lost 3 bases, with 11 bases between them. The CDR3 is 14 residues long. Germline-derived CDR1 and CDR2 are GTSNPN and SVGIG (reference sequence). This specimen consisted of tumor tissue, obtained before nivolumab (anti-PD-1) treatment. This TCR came from a person between 40 and 85 years old with oral cavity squamous cell carcinoma. The chain carries TRBV30 and TRBJ1-4, with a possible D match to TRBD1 (5 bases). In DNA, the CDR3 is TGTGCCTGGAGCGTCGGGGGGTCTAATGAAAAACTGTTTTTT. Translated, it gives CAWSVGGSNEKLFF.